The 20 T cell receptor beta chains reported below all come from one sample, sequenced in a study of T cell responses to AZD1222 COVID-19 vaccine. Sequencing was performed with immunoSEQ multiplex PCR; in TCRdb, only in-frame clones are kept and a portion is missing. This sample has over 70,000 clones; 70% to 90% occur once, and the top ten carry around 10%. The material sequenced was peripheral blood, taken on day 0 of MenACWY control vaccination. All receptors come from an adult in good health.

The rearrangement uses TRBV19 and TRBJ1-5, with unresolved D. The CDR3 is made up of 14 amino acids. The ends were cut back, 1 base at V and 7 bases at J, with 11 bases in the middle. CDR1 LNHDA and CDR2 SQIVND come from the germline V gene (reference sequence). The CDR3 here is CASSIGRVDQPQHF. The CDR3 nucleotides are TGTGCCAGTAGTATAGGTCGGGTAGACCAGCCCCAGCATTTT.

CDR3 nucleotide sequence: TGCGCCAGCAGTGTACGGACATCGAGGCCCTCATGGGCTGAAGCTTTCTTT. Its protein product is CASSVRTSRPSWAEAFF. J is TRBJ1-1 and V is TRBV4-1, with D perhaps matching TRBD1 (5 bases). Germline loops: CDR1 MGHRA, CDR2 YSYEKL. The CDR3 has 17 residues. Trimming stripped 6 bases from V and 6 bases from J, with 26 bases between.

This chain links TRBV6-5 with TRBJ1-4; 8 nucleotides agree with TRBD1. This CDR3 contains 14 residues. CDR1 and CDR2 (germline): MNHEY, SVGAGI. With 6 bases clipped from V and 13 bases from J, the junction kept 13 bases outside the gene matches. CDR3 nucleotide sequence: TGTGCCAGCAGCGTCGACAGGGGACGATACCCACTGTTTTTT. Translation gives CASSVDRGRYPLFF.

The V and J genes are TRBV7-2 and TRBJ2-3; 7 bases are a match to TRBD2. This CDR3 is built from 16 residues. Germline trimming cut 7 bases from V and 2 bases from J; bases unmatched to any gene: 12. CDR1 is SGHTA and CDR2 is FQGNSA in the germline V gene. The CDR3 spells CASNLGLVGYTDTQYF. The CDR3, as DNA: TGTGCCAGCAACCTAGGACTAGTCGGGTACACAGATACGCAGTATTTT.

This sequence joins TRBV6-4 and TRBJ1-1, with TRBD1 matching 7 bases. With 4 bases clipped from V and 5 bases from J, the junction kept 4 bases outside the gene matches. The length of the CDR3 is 13 residues. Looked up from germline, CDR1 is MRHNA and CDR2 is SNTAGT. The CDR3 spells CASSARQGTEAFF. CDR3 DNA sequence: TGTGCCAGCAGTGCCCGACAGGGTACTGAAGCTTTCTTT.

The V call is TRBV2, the J call TRBJ1-2; 12 bases match TRBD1. With 3 bases clipped from V and 8 bases from J, the junction kept 7 bases outside the gene matches. The length of the CDR3 is 15 residues. Per the germline V gene, CDR1 is SNHLY and CDR2 is FYNNEI. The CDR3 here is CASSDSGTGGSGYTF. CDR3 nucleotides: TGTGCCAGCAGTGATTCCGGGACAGGGGGCTCGGGCTACACCTTC.

This sequence joins TRBV18 and TRBJ1-4, with 7 bases aligning to TRBD1. Germline assignment: CDR1 KGHSH and CDR2 LQKENI. V was clipped by 3 bases and J by 7 bases; unmatched bases: 5. The length of the CDR3 is 14 residues. CDR3 nucleotides: TGTGCCAGCTCACCTAACAGGGGCTCTGAAAAACTGTTTTTT. Its translation: CASSPNRGSEKLFF.

The J gene is TRBJ2-6, the V gene TRBV4-2; no definite D call. Germline V gene lookup returns CDR1 LGHNA and CDR2 YNFKEQ. The CDR3 is 15 residues long. Trimming stripped 4 bases from V and 0 bases from J, with 7 bases between. The CDR3 sequence is CASSPVSSGANVLTF. CDR3 bases: TGTGCCAGCAGCCCTGTGTCCTCTGGGGCCAACGTCCTGACTTTC.

This clone showed up just once. This chain uses TRBV5-1 with TRBJ1-4; 11 bases match TRBD1. J gave up 7 bases and V 0 bases, and 2 bases lay outside the gene matches. CDR1 is SGHRS, CDR2 YFSETQ, per germline. The CDR3 has 15 residues. The CDR3 DNA reads as TGCGCCAGCAGCTTGGATGGGACAGGGGGTGAAAAACTGTTTTTT. This encodes CASSLDGTGGEKLFF.

A few counts support this clone. The chain employs TRBV5-1 and TRBJ2-2, with 7 bases aligning to TRBD1. CDR1 and CDR2 from the germline V gene are SGHRS and YFSETQ. V gave up 0 bases and J gave up 2 bases; unmatched junction bases: 7. This CDR3 has 17 amino acids. CDR3 region: CASSLDPQGVNTGELFF. DNA for the CDR3: TGCGCCAGCAGCTTGGATCCTCAGGGGGTTAACACCGGGGAGCTGTTTTTT.

V usage is TRBV5-4 and J usage is TRBJ2-3; the D gene is possibly TRBD2 (7 bases). The V gene's germline CDR1 is SGHNT and CDR2 YYREEE (reference sequence). The CDR3 length is 17 residues. Between the trimmed V and J ends, which lost 6 bases and 2 bases, there was a span of 22 bases. CDR3 nucleotide sequence: TGTGCCAGCAACCACGGCGGGGGCCGACCTTCCACAGATACGCAGTATTTT. It codes for CASNHGGGRPSTDTQYF.

The chain couples TRBV6-5 to TRBJ2-7, with TRBD2 matching over 9 bases. Germline CDR1 is MNHEY and CDR2 is SVGAGI. CDR3 length equals 15 residues. V shed 6 bases and J 5 bases; nucleotides not matched to a gene: 11. CDR3 protein: CASRRSSGGSHEQYF. CDR3 in DNA: TGTGCCAGCAGAAGGAGTAGCGGGGGTTCTCACGAGCAGTACTTC.

The rearrangement uses TRBV11-2 and TRBJ2-3, with D unclear. This CDR3 is 12 amino acids long. Trimming took 0 bases from V and 4 from J, leaving 2 bases between them. CDR1 is SGHAT and CDR2 is FQNNGV in the germline V gene. The chain's CDR3 is CASSLDADTQYF. CDR3 nucleotides: TGTGCCAGCAGCTTAGATGCAGATACGCAGTATTTT. Full variable domain (outside the CDR3, taken from reference TRBV11-2 and TRBJ2-3): EAGVAQSPRYKIIEKRQSVAFWCNPISGHATLYWYQQILGQGPKLLIQFQNNGVVDDSQLPKDRFSAERLKGVDSTLKIQPAKLEDSAVYLCASSLDADTQYFGPGTRLTVL.

Here the CDR3 reads CASSQDLRAANTEAFF. In DNA, the CDR3 is TGTGCCAGCAGCCAAGATCTGAGGGCGGCGAACACTGAAGCTTTCTTT. This sequence joins TRBV4-2 and TRBJ1-1; D uncertain. Trimming took 0 bases from V and 1 from J, leaving 12 bases between them. The CDR3 is 16 residues long. Looked up from germline, CDR1 is LGHNA and CDR2 is YNFKEQ.

The J gene is TRBJ1-5, the V gene TRBV7-9; TRBD1 might be the D (5 bases). The CDR3 extends over 12 amino acids. V shed 6 bases and J shed 5 bases, with 8 bases lying between them. Germline V gives CDR1 SEHNR, CDR2 FQNEAQ (reference sequence). The CDR3 sequence is CASSQQDQPQHF. DNA for the CDR3: TGTGCCAGCAGTCAACAGGATCAGCCCCAGCATTTT.

The rearrangement uses TRBV30 and TRBJ1-3, with 8 bases aligning to TRBD1. Unmatched junction bases numbered 3, after V lost 5 bases and J lost 0 bases. Germline V gene sequence: CDR1 GTSNPN, CDR2 SVGIG (reference sequence). The CDR3 totals 14 residues. The chain's CDR3 is CAWGQGISGNTIYF. CDR3 DNA sequence: TGTGCCTGGGGACAGGGAATCTCTGGAAACACCATATATTTT.

About this clone itself: This same CDR3 is encoded by further DNA sequences in the sample. CDR3 nucleotide sequence: TGTGCCAGCAGCCAAGTAGACAGAGGTGCTCCCGAGCAGTACTTC. Translated, it gives CASSQVDRGAPEQYF. This chain links TRBV3-1 (or the pseudogene TRBV3-2) with TRBJ2-7, with D possibly TRBD1 on 5 matching bases. Trimming removed 1 base from V and 6 bases from J, with 16 bases in between. The CDR3 totals 15 residues. In germline, CDR1 is LGHDT, CDR2 YNNKEL (reference sequence).

This rearrangement joins TRBV19 to TRBJ1-1, with D uncertain. The CDR3 is 14 amino acids. V was shortened by 3 bases and J by 1 base, with 9 bases between the two germline ends. Germline V gene data show CDR1 as LNHDA and CDR2 as SQIVND (reference sequence). The CDR3 bases are TGTGCCAGTAGTATCTACGGGCAGAACACTGAAGCTTTCTTT. It specifies CASSIYGQNTEAFF.

The CDR3 DNA reads TGTGCCACCAGTGACGAAACAGGACAAGAGACCCAGTACTTC. Its translation: CATSDETGQETQYF. The rearrangement links TRBV24-1 to TRBJ2-5, with a tentative D call TRBD1 (5 bases). The length of the CDR3 is 14 residues. The germline V and J ends were trimmed by 4 bases and 2 bases, with 10 bases remaining between them. Per the germline V gene, CDR1 is KGHDR and CDR2 is SFDVKD.

The rearrangement uses TRBV16 and TRBJ1-6, with no clear D. The CDR3 sequence is 14 residues long. Germline lookup yields CDR1 KGHSY and CDR2 FQNENV. Trimming removed 2 bases at V and 7 bases at J, with 9 bases between. Written as DNA, the CDR3 is TGTGCCAGCAGCCAACACGCAGCCAATTCACCCCTCCACTTT. Protein product: CASSQHAANSPLHF.